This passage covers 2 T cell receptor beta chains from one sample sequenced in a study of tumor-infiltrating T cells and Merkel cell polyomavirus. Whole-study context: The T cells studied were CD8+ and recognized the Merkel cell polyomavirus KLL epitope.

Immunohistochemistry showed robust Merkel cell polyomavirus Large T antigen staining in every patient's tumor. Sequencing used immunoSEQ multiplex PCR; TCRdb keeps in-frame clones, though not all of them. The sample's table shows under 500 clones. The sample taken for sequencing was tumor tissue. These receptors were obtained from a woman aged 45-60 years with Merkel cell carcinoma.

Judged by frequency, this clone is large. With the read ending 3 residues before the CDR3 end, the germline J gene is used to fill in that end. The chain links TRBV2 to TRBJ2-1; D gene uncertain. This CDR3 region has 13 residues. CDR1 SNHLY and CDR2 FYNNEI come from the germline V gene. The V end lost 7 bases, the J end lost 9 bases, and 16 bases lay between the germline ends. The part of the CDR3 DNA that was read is TGTGCCAGCACCTTAAAAGGCGGTAGTGAG. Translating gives CASTLKGGSE. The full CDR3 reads CASTLKGGSEQFF.

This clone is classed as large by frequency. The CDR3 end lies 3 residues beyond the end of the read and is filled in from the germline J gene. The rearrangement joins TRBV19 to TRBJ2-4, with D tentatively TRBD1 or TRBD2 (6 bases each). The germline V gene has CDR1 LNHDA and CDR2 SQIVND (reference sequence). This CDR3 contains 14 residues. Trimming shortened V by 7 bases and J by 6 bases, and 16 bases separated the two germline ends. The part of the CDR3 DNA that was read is TGTGCCAGTAATCAACAGGGAGGTGGAAACATT. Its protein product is CASNQQGGGNI. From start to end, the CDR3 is CASNQQGGGNIQYF. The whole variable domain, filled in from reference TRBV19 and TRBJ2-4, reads DGGITQSPKYLFRKEGQNVTLSCEQNLNHDAMYWYRQDPGQGLRLIYYSQIVNDFQKGDIAEGYSVSREKKESFPLTVTSAQKNPTAFYLCASNQQGGGNIQYFGAGTRLSVL.